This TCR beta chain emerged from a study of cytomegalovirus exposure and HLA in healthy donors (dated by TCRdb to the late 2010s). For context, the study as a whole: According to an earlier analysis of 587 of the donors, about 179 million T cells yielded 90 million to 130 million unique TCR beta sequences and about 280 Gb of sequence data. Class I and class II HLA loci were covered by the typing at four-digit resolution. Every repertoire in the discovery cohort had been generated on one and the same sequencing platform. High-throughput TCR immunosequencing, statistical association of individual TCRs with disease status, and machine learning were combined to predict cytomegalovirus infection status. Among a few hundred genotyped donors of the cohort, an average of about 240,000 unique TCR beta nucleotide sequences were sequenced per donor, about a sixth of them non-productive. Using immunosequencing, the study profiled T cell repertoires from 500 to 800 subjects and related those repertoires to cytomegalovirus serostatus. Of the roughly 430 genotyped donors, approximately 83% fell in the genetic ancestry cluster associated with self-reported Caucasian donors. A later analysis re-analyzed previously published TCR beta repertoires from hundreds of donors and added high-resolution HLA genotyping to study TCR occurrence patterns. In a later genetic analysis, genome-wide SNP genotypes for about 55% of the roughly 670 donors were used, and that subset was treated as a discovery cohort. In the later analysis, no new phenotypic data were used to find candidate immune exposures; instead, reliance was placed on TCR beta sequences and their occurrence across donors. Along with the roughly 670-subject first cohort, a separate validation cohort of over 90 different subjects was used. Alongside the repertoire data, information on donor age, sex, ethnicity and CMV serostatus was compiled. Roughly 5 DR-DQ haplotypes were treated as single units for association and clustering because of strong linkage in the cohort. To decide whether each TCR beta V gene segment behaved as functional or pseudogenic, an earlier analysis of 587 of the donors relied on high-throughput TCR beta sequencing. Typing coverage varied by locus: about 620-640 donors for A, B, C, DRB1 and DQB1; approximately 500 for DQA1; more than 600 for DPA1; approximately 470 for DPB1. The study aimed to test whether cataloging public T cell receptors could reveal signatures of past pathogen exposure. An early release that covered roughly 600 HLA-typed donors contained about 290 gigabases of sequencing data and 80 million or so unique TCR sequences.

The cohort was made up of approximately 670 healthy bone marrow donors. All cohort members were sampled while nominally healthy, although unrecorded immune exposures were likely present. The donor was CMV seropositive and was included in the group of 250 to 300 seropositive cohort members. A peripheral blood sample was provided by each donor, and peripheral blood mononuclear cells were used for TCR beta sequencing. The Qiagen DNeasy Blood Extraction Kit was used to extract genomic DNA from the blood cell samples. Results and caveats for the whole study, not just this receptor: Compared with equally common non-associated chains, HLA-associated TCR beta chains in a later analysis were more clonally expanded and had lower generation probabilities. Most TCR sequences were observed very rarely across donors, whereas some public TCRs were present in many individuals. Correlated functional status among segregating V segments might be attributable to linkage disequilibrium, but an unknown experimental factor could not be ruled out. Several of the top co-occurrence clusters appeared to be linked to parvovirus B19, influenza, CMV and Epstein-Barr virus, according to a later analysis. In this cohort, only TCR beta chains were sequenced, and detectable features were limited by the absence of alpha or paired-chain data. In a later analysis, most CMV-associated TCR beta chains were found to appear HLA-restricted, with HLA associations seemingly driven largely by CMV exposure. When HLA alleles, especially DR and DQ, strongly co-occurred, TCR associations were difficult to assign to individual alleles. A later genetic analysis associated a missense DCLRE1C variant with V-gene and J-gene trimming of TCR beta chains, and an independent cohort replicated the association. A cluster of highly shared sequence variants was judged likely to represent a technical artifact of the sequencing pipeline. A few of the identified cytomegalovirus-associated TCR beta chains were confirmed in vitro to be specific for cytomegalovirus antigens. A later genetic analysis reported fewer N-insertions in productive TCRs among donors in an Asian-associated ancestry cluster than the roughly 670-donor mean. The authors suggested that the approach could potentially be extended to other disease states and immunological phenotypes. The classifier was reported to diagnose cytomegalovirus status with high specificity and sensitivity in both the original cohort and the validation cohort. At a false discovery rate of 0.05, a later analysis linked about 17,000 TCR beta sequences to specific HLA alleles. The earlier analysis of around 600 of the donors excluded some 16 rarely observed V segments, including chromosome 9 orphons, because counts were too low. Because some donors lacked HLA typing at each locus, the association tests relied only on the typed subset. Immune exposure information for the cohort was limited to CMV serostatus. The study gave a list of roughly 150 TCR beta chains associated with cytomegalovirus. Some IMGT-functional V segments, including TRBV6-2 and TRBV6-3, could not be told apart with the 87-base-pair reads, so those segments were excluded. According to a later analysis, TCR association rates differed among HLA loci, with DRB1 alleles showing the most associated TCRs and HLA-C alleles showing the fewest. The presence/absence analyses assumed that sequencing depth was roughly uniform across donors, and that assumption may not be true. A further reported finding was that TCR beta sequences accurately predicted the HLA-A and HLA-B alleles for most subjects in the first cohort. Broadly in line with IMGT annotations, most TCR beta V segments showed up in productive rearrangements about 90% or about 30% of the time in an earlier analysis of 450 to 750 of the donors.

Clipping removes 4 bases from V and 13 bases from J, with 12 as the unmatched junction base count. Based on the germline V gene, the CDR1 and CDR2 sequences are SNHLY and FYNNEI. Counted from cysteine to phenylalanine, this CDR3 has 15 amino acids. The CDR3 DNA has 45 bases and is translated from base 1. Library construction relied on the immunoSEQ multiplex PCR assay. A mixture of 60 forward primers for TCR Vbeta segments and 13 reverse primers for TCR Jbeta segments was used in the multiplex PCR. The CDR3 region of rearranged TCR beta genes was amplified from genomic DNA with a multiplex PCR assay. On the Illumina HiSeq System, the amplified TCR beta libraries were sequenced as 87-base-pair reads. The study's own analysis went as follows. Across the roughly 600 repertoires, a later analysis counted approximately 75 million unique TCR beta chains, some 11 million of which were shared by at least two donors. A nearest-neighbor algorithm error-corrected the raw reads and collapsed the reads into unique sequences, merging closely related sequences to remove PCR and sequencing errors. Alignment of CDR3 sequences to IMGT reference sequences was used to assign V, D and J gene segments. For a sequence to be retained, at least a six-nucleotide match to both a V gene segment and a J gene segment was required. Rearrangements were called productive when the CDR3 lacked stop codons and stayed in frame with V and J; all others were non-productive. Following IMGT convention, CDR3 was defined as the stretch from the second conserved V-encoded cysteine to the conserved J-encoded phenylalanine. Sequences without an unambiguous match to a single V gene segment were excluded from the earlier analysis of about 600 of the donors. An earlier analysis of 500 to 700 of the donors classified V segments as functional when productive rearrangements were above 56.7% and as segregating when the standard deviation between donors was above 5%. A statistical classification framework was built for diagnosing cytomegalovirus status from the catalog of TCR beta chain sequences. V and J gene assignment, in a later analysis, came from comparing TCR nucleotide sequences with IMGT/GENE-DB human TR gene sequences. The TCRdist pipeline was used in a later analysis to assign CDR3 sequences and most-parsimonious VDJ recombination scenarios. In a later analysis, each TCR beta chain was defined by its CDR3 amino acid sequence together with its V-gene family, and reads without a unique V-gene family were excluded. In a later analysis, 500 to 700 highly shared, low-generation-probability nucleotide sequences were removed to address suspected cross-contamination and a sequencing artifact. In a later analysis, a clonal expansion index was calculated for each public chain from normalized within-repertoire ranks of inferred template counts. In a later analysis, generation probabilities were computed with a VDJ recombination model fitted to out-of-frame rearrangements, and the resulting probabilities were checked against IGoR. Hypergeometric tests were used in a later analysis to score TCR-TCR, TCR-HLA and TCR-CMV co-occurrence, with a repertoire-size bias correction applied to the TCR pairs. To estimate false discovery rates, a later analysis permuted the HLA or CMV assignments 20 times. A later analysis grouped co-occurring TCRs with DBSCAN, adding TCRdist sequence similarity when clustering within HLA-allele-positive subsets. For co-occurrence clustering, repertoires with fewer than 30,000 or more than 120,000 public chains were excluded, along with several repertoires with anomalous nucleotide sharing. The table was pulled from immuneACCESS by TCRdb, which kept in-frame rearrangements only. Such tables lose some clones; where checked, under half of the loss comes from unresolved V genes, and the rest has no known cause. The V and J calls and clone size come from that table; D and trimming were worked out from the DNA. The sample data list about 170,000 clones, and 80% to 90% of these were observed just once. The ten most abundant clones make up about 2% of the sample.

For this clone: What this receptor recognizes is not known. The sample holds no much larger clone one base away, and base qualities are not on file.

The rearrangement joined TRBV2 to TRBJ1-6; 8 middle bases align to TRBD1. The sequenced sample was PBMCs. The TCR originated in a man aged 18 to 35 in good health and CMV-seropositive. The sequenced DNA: TGTGCCAGCAGTGCTTCGCGGCCGGACAGGGCCCCCCTCCACTTT. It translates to CASSASRPDRAPLHF.